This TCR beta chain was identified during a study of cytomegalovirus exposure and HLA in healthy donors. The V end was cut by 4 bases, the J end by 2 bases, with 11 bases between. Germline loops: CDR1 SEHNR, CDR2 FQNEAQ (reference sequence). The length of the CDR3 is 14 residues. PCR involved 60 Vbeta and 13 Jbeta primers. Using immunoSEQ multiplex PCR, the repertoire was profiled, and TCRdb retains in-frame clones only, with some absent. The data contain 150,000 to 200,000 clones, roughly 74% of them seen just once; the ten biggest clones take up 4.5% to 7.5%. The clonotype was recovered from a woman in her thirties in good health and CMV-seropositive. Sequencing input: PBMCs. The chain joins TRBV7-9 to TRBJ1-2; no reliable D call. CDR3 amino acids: CASSSPLLNYGYTF. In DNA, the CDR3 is TGTGCCAGCAGCTCCCCCCTCCTCAACTATGGCTACACCTTC.